What follows are 2 T cell receptor beta chains derived from one specimen sequenced in a study of T cell responses to AZD1222 COVID-19 vaccine. Using immunoSEQ multiplex PCR, the repertoire was profiled, and TCRdb retains in-frame clones only, with some absent. The sample yields over 150,000 clones, 80% to 90% seen once. This sample comprised peripheral blood, obtained on day 0 of AZD1222 vaccination. The receptors come from an adult in good health.

The chain employs TRBV6-6 and TRBJ2-5, with D hard to call. This CDR3 is built from 14 residues. Germline CDR1 reads MNHNY; CDR2 reads SVGAGI (reference sequence). The germline V and J ends were trimmed by 9 bases and 4 bases, with 18 bases remaining between them. CDR3 sequence: CARVSLDIAETQYF. The CDR3 DNA reads as TGTGCCAGAGTTTCCCTCGACATTGCAGAGACCCAGTACTTC.

This chain uses TRBV11-2 with TRBJ1-1; possibly TRBD1 for D (5 bases). With 5 bases removed from V and 4 bases from J, the gap between germline ends came to 11 bases. Germline CDR1 is SGHAT and CDR2 is FQNNGV. This CDR3 region has 13 residues. CDR3 region: CASSARGPTEAFF. In nucleotides, the CDR3 is TGTGCCAGCAGCGCCCGGGGCCCCACTGAAGCTTTCTTT.